One and the same sample provided the 4 T cell receptor beta chains below, sequenced in a study of beta chain features in type 1 diabetes. Of the isolated RNA, all was reverse transcribed, and so the sequenced material was expressed TCRB transcripts. Assay used: immunoSEQ multiplex PCR; TCRdb lists only in-frame clones, some missing. The table has around 310,000 clones, about 10% seen once. The sample consisted of naive CD4+ T cells from blood. The source of these receptors is a woman aged 25-40 years in good health.

This chain uses TRBV5-1 with TRBJ2-1, with 9 bases that match TRBD2. This CDR3 is 15 amino acids long. Trimming removed 4 bases from V and 2 bases from J; junction bases left unmatched: 4. From germline, CDR1 is SGHRS and CDR2 YFSETQ. CDR3 region: CASSLSGRTYNEQFF. In nucleotides, the CDR3 is TGCGCCAGCAGCCTGAGCGGGAGGACCTACAATGAGCAGTTCTTC.

A few counts support this clone. The chain employs TRBV7-9 and TRBJ2-7; the D gene is possibly TRBD1 (5 bases). Germline V gene data show CDR1 as SEHNR and CDR2 as FQNEAQ (reference sequence). The CDR3 is 18 residues long. V was pared by 1 base and J by 2 bases, with 21 bases between. The CDR3 is CASSLGFGSTADPYEQYF. The CDR3 DNA sequence: TGTGCCAGCAGCTTAGGGTTTGGCTCGACAGCAGATCCCTACGAGCAGTACTTC.

This clone turned up a few times. This chain links TRBV5-6 with TRBJ2-5; 9 nucleotides align to TRBD2. CDR3 size: 14 residues. Germline V gene lookup returns CDR1 SGHDT and CDR2 YYEEEE. The ends lost 3 bases at V and 4 bases at J; junction bases unmatched: 4. The CDR3 region is CASSWTSVGETQYF. In DNA form, the CDR3 reads TGTGCCAGCAGCTGGACTAGCGTTGGAGAGACCCAGTACTTC.

The CDR3 sequence: CASSDLRTGLETQYF. The CDR3 DNA sequence: TGTGCCAGCAGTGACCTGAGGACAGGGTTGGAGACCCAGTACTTC. The genes are TRBV2 and TRBJ2-5; 8 positions agree with TRBD1. Germline V lookup: CDR1 SNHLY, CDR2 FYNNEI. J lost 5 bases, V lost 3 bases, and 8 bases had no gene match. The CDR3 totals 15 residues.